The present T cell receptor beta chain was sequenced within a study of CD8 T cells in Susac syndrome. General observations from the study: The authors acknowledged that their TCR sequencing and HLA analysis involved a relatively small number of individuals. The CD4+ T cell repertoires in Susac syndrome did not show any clonal expansion.

Random hexamers served to reverse transcribe about 0.45 to 1 ug RNA. TCRdb re-called the immunoSEQ multiplex PCR reads with MiXCR, one entry per CDR3 protein. The table records approximately 180,000 distinct CDR3 sequences, 85% to 95% of them present only once. In the case of this clonotype: The antigen remains undetermined.

Germline loops: CDR1 MNHNS, CDR2 SASEGT. Trimming took 5 bases from V and 11 from J, leaving 18 bases between them. CDR3 length: 13 residues. The sample taken for sequencing was CD4+ T cells from PBMCs. The chain couples TRBV6-1 to TRBJ1-1, with no clear D. This sequence was found in a human donor with Susac syndrome. The CDR3 DNA reads as TGTGCCAGCAGTCCGCCGGGTCTTTACGGCGCTTTCTTT. As protein: CASSPPGLYGAFF.